This entry lists 22 T cell receptor beta chains sequenced from one sample in a study of tumor-infiltrating lymphocytes in oesophageal squamous cell carcinoma. MiXCR was run by TCRdb on the PCR reads, yielding one entry per CDR3 protein. The sample shows over 10,000 distinct CDR3 sequences, roughly 50% of them seen only once. Sample: esophageal tumor tissue. The receptors shown here come from a female donor with esophageal squamous cell carcinoma.

This clonotype came up many times. V is TRBV6-1 and J is TRBJ1-6; unclear D gene. The V gene's germline CDR1 is MNHNS and CDR2 SASEGT. The CDR3 covers 15 residues. Trimming shortened V by 5 bases and J by 5 bases, and 13 bases separated the two germline ends. This CDR3 is CASSSEITNNSPLHF. The DNA of the CDR3 is TGTGCCAGCAGTTCTGAGATTACCAATAATTCACCCCTCCACTTT.

This chain joins TRBV3-1 and TRBJ2-1; TRBD2 agrees at 8 bases. The V gene's germline CDR1 is LGHDT and CDR2 YNNKEL (reference sequence). The CDR3 sequence is 15 residues long. V was pared by 0 bases and J by 3 bases, with 1 base of the junction left unmatched. The CDR3 nucleotides read TGTGCCAGCAGCCAAGAGGGGACTAGCTACAATGAGCAGTTCTTC. Translation gives CASSQEGTSYNEQFF.

This clonotype counts as medium-sized (0.01 to 0.1%). The genes are TRBV12-3 or TRBV12-4 and TRBJ1-1; 8 bases fit TRBD1. Losses at the gene ends were 5 bases for V and 6 bases for J; bases not matched to a gene: 23. This CDR3 spans 19 amino acids. CDR3: CASSNFVRDRIRLVPEAFF. DNA of the CDR3: TGTGCCAGCAGTAATTTCGTCCGGGACAGGATAAGATTAGTCCCTGAAGCTTTCTTT.

The chain employs TRBV5-4 and TRBJ2-5; the D is unclear. Germline V gives CDR1 SGHNT, CDR2 YYREEE (reference sequence). The V and J ends lost 0 bases and 3 bases respectively, with 6 bases between them. This CDR3 region has 13 residues. CDR3: CASSLESEETQYF. The CDR3 DNA reads as TGTGCCAGCAGCTTGGAATCTGAAGAGACCCAGTACTTC.

The rearrangement uses TRBV27 and TRBJ2-1; no clear D gene. Germline V gene data show CDR1 as MNHEY and CDR2 as SMNVEV (reference sequence). This CDR3 is built from 12 residues. V lost 6 bases, J lost 9 bases, and 12 bases lay in between. The CDR3 loop reads CASRELVGEQFF. The DNA for the CDR3 is TGTGCCAGCAGGGAGCTGGTTGGTGAGCAGTTCTTC.

The chain uses TRBV7-2 and TRBJ2-4; TRBD1 is a possible D gene (7 bases). This CDR3 has 13 amino acids. V was pared by 8 bases and J by 9 bases, with 17 bases between. Germline CDR1 SGHTA, CDR2 FQGNSA. The CDR3, as DNA: TGTGCCAGCGGTCCGTTGCAGGGGGGCATTCAGTACTTC. The encoded protein is CASGPLQGGIQYF. The full variable domain, in which reference TRBV7-2 and TRBJ2-4 provide the parts outside the CDR3, is GAGVSQSPSNKVTEKGKDVELRCDPISGHTALYWYRQSLGQGLEFLIYFQGNSAPDKSGLPSDRFSAERTGGSVSTLTIQRTQQEDSAVYLCASGPLQGGIQYFGAGTRLSVL.

The chain couples TRBV6-6 to TRBJ2-7, with D unresolved. V was cut by 2 bases and J by 5 bases, with 16 bases left in between. Germline CDR1 and CDR2: MNHNY and SVGAGI (reference sequence). CDR3 length: 15 residues. The CDR3 spells CASSYVSRNVNEQYF. In nucleotides, the CDR3 is TGTGCCAGCAGTTACGTTAGCAGGAACGTCAACGAGCAGTACTTC.

In this sample, this clonotype turned up many times. The chain links TRBV10-3 to TRBJ1-1, with no clear D. The CDR3 covers 15 residues. Per germline, CDR1 ENHRY and CDR2 SYGVKD. Trimming stripped 10 bases from V and 0 bases from J, with 18 bases between. The CDR3 spells CASKGAGMMNTEAFF. The CDR3 nucleotides are TGTGCCAGTAAGGGCGCAGGAATGATGAACACTGAAGCTTTCTTT.

V gene TRBV7-2 combines with J gene TRBJ1-3, with D unresolved. The CDR3 is 16 residues long. Germline assignment: CDR1 SGHTA and CDR2 FQGNSA. Trimming shortened V by 4 bases and J by 0 bases, and 13 bases separated the two germline ends. The CDR3 region is CASSSSGRNSGNTIYF. CDR3 DNA sequence: TGTGCCAGCAGCTCCTCCGGACGGAACTCTGGAAACACCATATATTTT.

The chain employs TRBV7-6 and TRBJ2-3; TRBD1 or TRBD2 may be the D gene (6 bases each). Deletions cut 5 bases from V and 6 bases from J, with 15 bases between. CDR1 is SGHVS, CDR2 FNYEAQ, per germline. This CDR3 comprises 14 residues. The CDR3 bases are TGTGCCAGCAGCACTAAGGGGGGAGAGGATACGCAGTATTTT. It yields the protein CASSTKGGEDTQYF. The full variable domain, its missing parts supplied by reference TRBV7-6 and TRBJ2-3, is GAGVSQSPRYKVTKRGQDVALRCDPISGHVSLYWYRQALGQGPEFLTYFNYEAQQDKSGLPNDRFSAERPEGSISTLTIQRTEQRDSAMYRCASSTKGGEDTQYFGPGTRLTVL.

V and J are TRBV6-1 and TRBJ2-3; perhaps D is TRBD1 or TRBD2 (5 bases each). Germline V lookup: CDR1 MNHNS, CDR2 SASEGT. The CDR3 runs to 13 residues. With 5 bases removed from V and 8 bases from J, the gap between germline ends came to 14 bases. The CDR3 nucleotides read TGTGCCAGCAGTCTCACCGGGGCGGCTACGCAGTATTTT. Translating gives CASSLTGAATQYF.

Ten or more counts support this clonotype. The rearrangement joins TRBV6-4 to TRBJ2-3, with 12 positions matching TRBD1. CDR1 is MRHNA, CDR2 SNTAGT, per germline. J lost 6 bases, V lost 4 bases, and 5 bases had no gene match. This CDR3 contains 15 residues. The CDR3 nucleotides read TGTGCCAGCAGTGCCGGGACAGGGGGCGGGGATACGCAGTATTTT. Translation: CASSAGTGGGDTQYF.

The chain links TRBV7-6 to TRBJ2-3, with D maybe TRBD2 (6 bases). Germline V CDR1 and CDR2: SGHVS, FNYEAQ. CDR3 length: 16 residues. Trimming removed 4 bases from V and 6 bases from J, with 20 bases in between. DNA of the CDR3: TGTGCCAGCAGCTCCCCTCGAGGCGGGGCTTCCGATACGCAGTATTTT. It is translated as CASSSPRGGASDTQYF.

This sequence joins TRBV7-2 and TRBJ2-3; possible D gene TRBD2, 6 bases. Trimming removed 5 bases from V and 0 bases from J, with 15 bases in between. CDR1 SGHTA and CDR2 FQGNSA come from the germline V gene. The CDR3 totals 16 residues. CDR3 in amino acids: CASSNNGRLSTDTQYF. Written as DNA, the CDR3 is TGTGCCAGCAGCAATAATGGGAGGTTGAGCACAGATACGCAGTATTTT.

Relative to its sample, this clonotype is medium-sized. The chain combines TRBV7-9 with TRBJ2-7; 7 bases map to TRBD1. The CDR3 loop spans 15 amino acids. CDR1 and CDR2 from the germline V gene are SEHNR and FQNEAQ (reference sequence). Trimming took 2 bases from V and 4 from J; bases not matched to a gene: 8. CDR3: CASSLNRGYGYEQYF. The CDR3 DNA is TGTGCCAGCAGCTTAAACAGGGGATATGGGTACGAGCAGTACTTC.

This clonotype appeared a few times. V and J are TRBV27 and TRBJ1-5, with a tentative D call TRBD1 (5 bases). V dropped 2 bases and J dropped 7 bases, with 9 bases sitting between them. The CDR3 loop spans 13 amino acids. Germline CDR1 MNHEY, CDR2 SMNVEV (reference sequence). CDR3 coding DNA: TGTGCCAGCAGTTTAGCGGGGGGACAGCCCCAGCATTTT. The encoded protein is CASSLAGGQPQHF.

The chain is built from TRBV6-1 and TRBJ2-5, with no clear D. The CDR3 loop spans 12 amino acids. V shed 6 bases and J shed 4 bases, with 9 bases lying between them. CDR1 MNHNS and CDR2 SASEGT come from the germline V gene. Here the CDR3 DNA reads TGTGCCAGCAGCGAGTGGGGAGAGACCCAGTACTTC. Translating it yields CASSEWGETQYF.

By share, this clonotype counts as medium-sized (0.01 to 0.1%). The V gene is TRBV6-1, the J gene TRBJ2-7, with 7 bases identical to TRBD1. V lost 6 bases and J lost 3; bases outside the gene matches: 8. The CDR3 contains 14 residues. Germline V gene lookup returns CDR1 MNHNS and CDR2 SASEGT. CDR3 nucleotides: TGTGCCAGCAGAGAGACAGGGTTGGTCTACGAGCAGTACTTC. As protein: CASRETGLVYEQYF.

This clonotype has ten or more counts. The chain has TRBV5-1 and TRBJ2-5; 12 positions match TRBD2. Germline trimming cut 4 bases from V and 5 bases from J; bases unmatched to any gene: 3. Germline CDR1 is SGHRS and CDR2 is YFSETQ. The length of the CDR3 is 14 residues. Here the CDR3 reads CASSPGTSGETQYF. In DNA form, the CDR3 reads TGCGCCAGCAGCCCCGGGACTAGCGGGGAGACCCAGTACTTC.

The chain uses TRBV18 and TRBJ2-1, with 9 positions matching TRBD1. The J call is doubtful: the DNA matches TRBJ2-7 better. Germline V gene data show CDR1 as KGHSH and CDR2 as LQKENI. This CDR3 has 15 residues. The CDR3 DNA sequence: TGTGCCAGCTCACCACCGTACAGGGGGCCCTACGAGCAGTACTTC. Translating it yields CASSPPYRGPYEQYF.

This clonotype was found a few times. The chain couples TRBV10-3 to TRBJ2-7; no clear D gene. Near its end, the DNA agrees better with TRBJ2-1, so the J call may be wrong. The CDR3 totals 15 residues. Germline-derived CDR1 and CDR2 are ENHRY and SYGVKD. For the CDR3, the DNA is TGTGCCATCAGTGAGTCGCACAGCAAGGGCAATGAGCAGTTCTTC. It encodes CAISESHSKGNEQFF.

This rearrangement joins TRBV11-2 to TRBJ2-3; 9 bases match TRBD2. The V segment lost 5 bases and the J segment 5 bases; nucleotides outside the gene matches: 14. This CDR3 contains 17 residues. CDR1 and CDR2 from the germline V gene are SGHAT and FQNNGV. CDR3 DNA sequence: TGTGCCAGCAGCCCCGGGAGAGCGGGAGGATGGGGAGATACGCAGTATTTT. It encodes CASSPGRAGGWGDTQYF.